This TCR beta chain was identified in a study of patients and donors after allogeneic stem cell transplantation. Via MiXCR, TCRdb re-called the RT-PCR reads, giving one row per CDR3 protein. The table includes roughly 200,000 distinct CDR3 sequences, 41% detected once. The germline gives CDR1 SGHTA, CDR2 FQGNSA. CDR3 length: 11 residues. V gave up 5 bases and J gave up 6 bases, with 7 bases separating them. Sequences were obtained from blood, either unsorted or a sorted T cell fraction (not recorded which). The chain combines TRBV7-2 with TRBJ2-5; D remains unclear. The clonotype originates from a human donor who was either an allogeneic HSCT recipient or a stem cell or donor lymphocyte infusion donor (not recorded which). It is not recorded whose cells these are; they may come from a transplant donor. The CDR3: CASSPLQTQYF. DNA for the CDR3: TGTGCCAGCAGCCCCTTACAGACCCAGTACTTC. Looking up the rest from reference TRBV7-2 and TRBJ2-5 gives the full variable domain: GAGVSQSPSNKVTEKGKDVELRCDPISGHTALYWYRQSLGQGLEFLIYFQGNSAPDKSGLPSDRFSAERTGGSVSTLTIQRTQQEDSAVYLCASSPLQTQYFGPGTRLLVL.